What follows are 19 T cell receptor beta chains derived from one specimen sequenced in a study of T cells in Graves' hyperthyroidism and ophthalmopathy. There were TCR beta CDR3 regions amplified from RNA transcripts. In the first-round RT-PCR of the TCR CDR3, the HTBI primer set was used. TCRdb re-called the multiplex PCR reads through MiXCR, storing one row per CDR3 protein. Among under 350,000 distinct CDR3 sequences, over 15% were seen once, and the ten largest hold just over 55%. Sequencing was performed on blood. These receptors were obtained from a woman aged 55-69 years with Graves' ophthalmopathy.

CDR3 coding DNA: TGTGCCAGCAGCCTGGCGGGGGGTATGAGTGAGCAGTTCTTC. This gives the protein CASSLAGGMSEQFF. This chain links TRBV13 with TRBJ2-1; 8 nucleotides align to TRBD2. The V and J ends lost 5 bases and 9 bases, in that order; junction bases with no gene match: 9. The CDR3 sequence is 14 residues long. The germline V gene has CDR1 PRHDT and CDR2 FYEKMQ (reference sequence).

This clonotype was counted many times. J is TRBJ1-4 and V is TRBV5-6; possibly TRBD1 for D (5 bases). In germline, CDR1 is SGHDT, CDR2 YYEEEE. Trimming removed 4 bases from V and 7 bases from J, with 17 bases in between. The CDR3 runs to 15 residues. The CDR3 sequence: CASSRGESWGEKLFF. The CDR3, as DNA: TGTGCCAGCAGCCGGGGGGAGTCCTGGGGTGAAAAACTGTTTTTT. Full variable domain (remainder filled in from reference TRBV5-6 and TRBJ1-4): DAGVTQSPTHLIKTRGQQVTLRCSPKSGHDTVSWYQQALGQGPQFIFQYYEEEERQRGNFPDRFSGHQFPNYSSELNVNALLLGDSALYLCASSRGESWGEKLFFGSGTQLSVL.

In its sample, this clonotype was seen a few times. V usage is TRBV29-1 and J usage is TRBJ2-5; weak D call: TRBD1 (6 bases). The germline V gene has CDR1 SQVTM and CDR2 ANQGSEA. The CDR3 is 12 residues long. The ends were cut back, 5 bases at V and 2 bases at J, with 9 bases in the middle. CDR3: CSVNRDQETQYF. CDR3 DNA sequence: TGCAGCGTTAACAGGGATCAAGAGACCCAGTACTTC.

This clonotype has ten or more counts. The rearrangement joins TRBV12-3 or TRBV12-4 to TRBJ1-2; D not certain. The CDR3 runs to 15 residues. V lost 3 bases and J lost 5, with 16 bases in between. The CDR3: CASSFHPTGGYGYTF. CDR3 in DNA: TGTGCCAGCAGTTTCCATCCCACCGGCGGGTATGGCTACACCTTC.

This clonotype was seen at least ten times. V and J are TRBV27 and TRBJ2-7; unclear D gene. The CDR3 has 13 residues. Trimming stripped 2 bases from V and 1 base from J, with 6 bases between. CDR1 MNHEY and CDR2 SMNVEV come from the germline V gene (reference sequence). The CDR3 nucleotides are TGTGCCAGCAGTTTACGGCGTTCCTACGAGCAGTACTTC. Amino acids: CASSLRRSYEQYF.

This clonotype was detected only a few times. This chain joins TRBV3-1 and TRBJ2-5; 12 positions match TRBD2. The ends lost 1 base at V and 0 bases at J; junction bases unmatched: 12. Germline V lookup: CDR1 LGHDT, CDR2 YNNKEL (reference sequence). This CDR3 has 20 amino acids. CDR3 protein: CASSQVFGSSGGAYQETQYF. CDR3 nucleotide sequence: TGTGCCAGCAGCCAAGTCTTCGGGTCTAGCGGGGGGGCTTACCAAGAGACCCAGTACTTC.

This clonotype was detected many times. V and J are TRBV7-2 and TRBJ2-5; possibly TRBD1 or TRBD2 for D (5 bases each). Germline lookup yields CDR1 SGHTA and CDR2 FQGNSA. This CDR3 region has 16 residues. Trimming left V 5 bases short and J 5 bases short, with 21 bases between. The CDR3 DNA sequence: TGTGCCAGCAGCCCCAACCGGGACCGGGGATCCGAGACCCAGTACTTC. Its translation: CASSPNRDRGSETQYF.

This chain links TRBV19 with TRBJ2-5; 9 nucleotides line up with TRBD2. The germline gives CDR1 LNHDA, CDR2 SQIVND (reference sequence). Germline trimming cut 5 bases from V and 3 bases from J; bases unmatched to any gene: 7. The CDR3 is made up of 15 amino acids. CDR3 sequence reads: CASSLMTSGEETQYF. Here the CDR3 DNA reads TGTGCCAGTAGTCTAATGACTAGCGGAGAAGAGACCCAGTACTTC.

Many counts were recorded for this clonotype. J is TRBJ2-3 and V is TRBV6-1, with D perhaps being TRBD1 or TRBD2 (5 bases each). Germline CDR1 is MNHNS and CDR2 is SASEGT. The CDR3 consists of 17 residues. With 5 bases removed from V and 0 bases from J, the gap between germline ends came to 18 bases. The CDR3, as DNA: TGTGCCAGCAGTCCCCTGGTATCGGGACCTAGCACAGATACGCAGTATTTT. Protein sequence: CASSPLVSGPSTDTQYF.

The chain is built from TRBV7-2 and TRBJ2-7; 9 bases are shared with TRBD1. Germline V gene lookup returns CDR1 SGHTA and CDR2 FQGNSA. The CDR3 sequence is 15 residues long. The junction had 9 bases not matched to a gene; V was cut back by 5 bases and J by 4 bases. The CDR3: CASSIWGTGLYEQYF. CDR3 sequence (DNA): TGTGCCAGCAGCATTTGGGGGACAGGGCTTTACGAGCAGTACTTC.

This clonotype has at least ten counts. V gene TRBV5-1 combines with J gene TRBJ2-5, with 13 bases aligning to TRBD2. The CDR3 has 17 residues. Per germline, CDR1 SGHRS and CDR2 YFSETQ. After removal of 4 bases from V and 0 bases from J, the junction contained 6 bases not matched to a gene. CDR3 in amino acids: CASSPGLAGVYQETQYF. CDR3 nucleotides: TGCGCCAGCAGCCCCGGACTAGCGGGAGTGTACCAAGAGACCCAGTACTTC.

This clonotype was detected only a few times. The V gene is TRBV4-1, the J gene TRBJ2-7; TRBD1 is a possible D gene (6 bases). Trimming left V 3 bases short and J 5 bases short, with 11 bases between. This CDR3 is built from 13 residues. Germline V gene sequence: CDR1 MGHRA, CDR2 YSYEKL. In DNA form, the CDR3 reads TGCGCCAGCAGCCATGCAGGGGTGAACGAGCAGTACTTC. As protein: CASSHAGVNEQYF.

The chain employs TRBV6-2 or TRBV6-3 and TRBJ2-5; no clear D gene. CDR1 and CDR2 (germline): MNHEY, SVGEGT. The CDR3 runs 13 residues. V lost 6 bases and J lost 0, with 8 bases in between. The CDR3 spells CASRRAYQETQYF. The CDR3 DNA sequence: TGTGCCAGCAGACGCGCGTACCAAGAGACCCAGTACTTC.

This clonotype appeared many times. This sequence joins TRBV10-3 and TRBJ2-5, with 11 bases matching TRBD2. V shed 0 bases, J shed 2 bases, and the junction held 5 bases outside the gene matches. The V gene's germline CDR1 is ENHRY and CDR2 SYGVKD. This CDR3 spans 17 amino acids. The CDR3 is CAISESGSGGDQETQYF. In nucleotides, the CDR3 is TGTGCCATCAGTGAGTCGGGTAGCGGGGGGGATCAAGAGACCCAGTACTTC.

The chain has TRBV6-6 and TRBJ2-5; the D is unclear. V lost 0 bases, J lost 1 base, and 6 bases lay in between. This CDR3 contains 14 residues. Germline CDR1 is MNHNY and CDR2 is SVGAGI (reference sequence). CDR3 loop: CASSYSYSQETQYF. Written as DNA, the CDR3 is TGTGCCAGCAGTTACTCCTACAGCCAAGAGACCCAGTACTTC.

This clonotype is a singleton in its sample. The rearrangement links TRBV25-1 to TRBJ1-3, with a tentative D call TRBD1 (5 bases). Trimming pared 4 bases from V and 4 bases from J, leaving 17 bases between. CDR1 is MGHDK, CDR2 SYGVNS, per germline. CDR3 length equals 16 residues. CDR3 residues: CASSGWPGGSGNTIYF. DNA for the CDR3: TGTGCCAGCAGTGGGTGGCCCGGGGGATCGGGAAACACCATATATTTT. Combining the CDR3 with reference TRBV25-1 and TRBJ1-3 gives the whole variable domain EADIYQTPRYLVIGTGKKITLECSQTMGHDKMYWYQQDPGMELHLIHYSYGVNSTEKGDLSSESTVSRIRTEHFPLTLESARPSHTSQYLCASSGWPGGSGNTIYFGEGSWLTVV.

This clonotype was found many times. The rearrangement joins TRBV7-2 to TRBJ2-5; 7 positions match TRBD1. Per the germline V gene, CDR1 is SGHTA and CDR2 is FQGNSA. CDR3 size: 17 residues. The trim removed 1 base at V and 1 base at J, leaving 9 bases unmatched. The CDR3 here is CASSLDSPTGIQETQYF. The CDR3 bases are TGTGCCAGCAGCTTAGATTCCCCGACAGGGATCCAAGAGACCCAGTACTTC.

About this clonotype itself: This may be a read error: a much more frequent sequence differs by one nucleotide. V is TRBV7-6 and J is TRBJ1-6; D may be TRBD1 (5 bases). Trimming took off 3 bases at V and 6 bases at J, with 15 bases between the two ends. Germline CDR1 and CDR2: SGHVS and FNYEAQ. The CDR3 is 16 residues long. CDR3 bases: TGTGCCAGCAGCTTGGAAAGGGGCAGGGTTAATTCACCCCTCCACTTT. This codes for CASSLERGRVNSPLHF.

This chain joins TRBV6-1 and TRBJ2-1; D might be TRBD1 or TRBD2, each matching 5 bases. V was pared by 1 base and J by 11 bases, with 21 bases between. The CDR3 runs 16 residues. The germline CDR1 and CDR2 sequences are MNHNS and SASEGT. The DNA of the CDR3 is TGTGCCAGCAGTGAAGTGAGAGCGGCACTGGGACCTAAGCAGTTCTTC. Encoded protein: CASSEVRAALGPKQFF.